This passage covers 5 T cell receptor beta chains from one sample sequenced in a study of T cell responses to AZD1222 COVID-19 vaccine. The assay was immunoSEQ multiplex PCR, and TCRdb's table has in-frame clones only and misses some. The sample has 100,000 to 150,000 clones, roughly 85% seen once. The sequencing used peripheral blood, collected on day 0 of AZD1222 vaccination. These TCRs come from an adult in good health.

This sequence joins TRBV29-1 and TRBJ1-1; maybe TRBD1 (5 bases). CDR3 length: 13 amino acids. Trimming pared 5 bases from V and 4 bases from J, leaving 14 bases between. CDR1 SQVTM and CDR2 ANQGSEA come from the germline V gene. The CDR3 coding sequence is TGCAGCGTTACTCCGGGGGGGGGCACTGAAGCTTTCTTT. Protein sequence: CSVTPGGGTEAFF. Combining the CDR3 with reference TRBV29-1 and TRBJ1-1 gives the whole variable domain SAVISQKPSRDICQRGTSLTIQCQVDSQVTMMFWYRQQPGQSLTLIATANQGSEATYESGFVIDKFPISRPNLTFSTLTVSNMSPEDSSIYLCSVTPGGGTEAFFGQGTRLTVV.

V is TRBV7-8 and J is TRBJ1-3, with D possibly TRBD1 on 6 matching bases. The V and J ends lost 3 bases and 0 bases respectively, with 15 bases between them. This CDR3 is built from 17 residues. Germline CDR1 reads SGHVS; CDR2 reads FQNEAQ. The CDR3 is CASSFITGQFSGNTIYF. The CDR3 DNA follows: TGTGCCAGCAGCTTCATTACAGGGCAATTCTCTGGAAACACCATATATTTT.

This chain joins TRBV28 and TRBJ2-7; D may be TRBD1 (6 bases). Germline lookup yields CDR1 MDHEN and CDR2 SYDVKM. V was pared by 5 bases and J by 4 bases, with 15 bases between. The CDR3 runs to 14 residues. CDR3 protein: CASSPPGAVYEQYF. CDR3 in DNA: TGTGCCAGCAGTCCACCAGGGGCGGTGTACGAGCAGTACTTC.

The V and J genes are TRBV28 and TRBJ2-3; D possibly corresponds to TRBD1 (5 bases). V lost 3 bases and J 0 bases, leaving 16 bases between the germline ends. The CDR3 extends over 17 amino acids. Germline assignment: CDR1 MDHEN and CDR2 SYDVKM. CDR3 coding DNA: TGTGCCAGCAGTTTGCAACGTGAGACAGCCAGCACAGATACGCAGTATTTT. This gives the protein CASSLQRETASTDTQYF.

The rearrangement joins TRBV6-5 to TRBJ1-1; 8 positions agree with TRBD1. Germline CDR1 is MNHEY and CDR2 is SVGAGI. The J segment lost 3 bases and the V segment lost 4 bases, leaving 7 bases of the junction unmatched. The CDR3 length is 15 residues. The CDR3 sequence: CASSSRGLRDTEAFF. The CDR3 region has the DNA TGTGCCAGCAGTTCCAGGGGGCTTCGGGACACTGAAGCTTTCTTT.